One and the same sample provided the 27 T cell receptor beta chains below, sequenced in a study of T cell changes during pregnancy in multiple sclerosis. The table came from immunoSEQ multiplex PCR; TCRdb's copy has only in-frame clones and leaves some out. There are around 63,000 clones in the sample; roughly nine tenths occur only once, and 1% to 1.5% lies in the top ten. This specimen consisted of peripheral blood, obtained after pregnancy. Receptors were obtained from a female donor in good health, enrolled as a control in a pregnancy study.

V is TRBV6-5 and J is TRBJ2-7; 7 bases fit TRBD1. The trim removed 6 bases at V and 5 bases at J, leaving 7 bases unmatched. This CDR3 region has 13 residues. Germline loops: CDR1 MNHEY, CDR2 SVGAGI. The CDR3 protein is CASSRDRDHEQYF. CDR3 nucleotides: TGTGCCAGCAGCCGAGACAGGGATCACGAGCAGTACTTC.

The V and J genes are TRBV19 and TRBJ1-1; a weak D match, TRBD1 (6 bases). The CDR3 loop spans 13 amino acids. V shed 5 bases and J shed 4 bases, with 11 bases lying between them. CDR1 and CDR2 (germline): LNHDA, SQIVND (reference sequence). CDR3 sequence reads: CASSSGQFTEAFF. The CDR3 DNA reads as TGTGCCAGTAGTTCTGGACAGTTCACTGAAGCTTTCTTT.

The V and J genes are TRBV6-6 and TRBJ2-5, with TRBD1 matching 7 bases. The V and J ends lost 7 bases and 7 bases, in that order; junction bases with no gene match: 12. This CDR3 has 14 residues. The germline V gene has CDR1 MNHNY and CDR2 SVGAGI (reference sequence). CDR3 amino acids: CASNSGQALGTQYF. The CDR3 DNA sequence: TGTGCCAGCAACTCTGGACAGGCCTTGGGGACCCAGTACTTC.

This clone was counted a single time. The chain joins TRBV7-9 to TRBJ1-3; 7 bases align to TRBD1. This CDR3 has 15 residues. Germline-derived CDR1 and CDR2 are SEHNR and FQNEAQ (reference sequence). V was clipped by 5 bases and J by 0 bases; unmatched bases: 4. The DNA of the CDR3 is TGTGCCAGCAGCCTTACAGGGGTCTCTGGAAACACCATATATTTT. Its translation is CASSLTGVSGNTIYF.

The gene calls are TRBV19 and TRBJ1-3; D is possibly TRBD1 (5 bases). CDR1 is LNHDA and CDR2 is SQIVND in the germline V gene (reference sequence). The CDR3 loop spans 16 amino acids. Trimming cost V 3 bases and J 0 bases, with 12 bases left between them. CDR3 bases: TGTGCCAGTAGTATTCCCCGGGGGGGCTCTGGAAACACCATATATTTT. This encodes CASSIPRGGSGNTIYF.

J is TRBJ1-2 and V is TRBV5-4; 9 bases match TRBD1. Trimming at V came to 4 bases and at J to 5 bases, leaving 3 bases not matched to a gene. The V gene's germline CDR1 is SGHNT and CDR2 YYREEE (reference sequence). The CDR3 consists of 13 residues. The CDR3 sequence: CASSLDRGYGYTF. For the CDR3, the DNA is TGTGCCAGCAGCCTGGACAGGGGATATGGCTACACCTTC.

The table lists this clone with a count of one. V usage is TRBV27 and J usage is TRBJ2-5; weak D call: TRBD2 (6 bases). This CDR3 region has 13 residues. The germline V gene has CDR1 MNHEY and CDR2 SMNVEV (reference sequence). The ends were cut back, 4 bases at V and 3 bases at J, with 9 bases in the middle. The CDR3 DNA reads TGTGCCAGCAGTTCCGGAGGGGAAGAGACCCAGTACTTC. Amino acid sequence: CASSSGGEETQYF.

The chain combines TRBV6-1 with TRBJ1-1, with D maybe TRBD1 (6 bases). V lost 5 bases to trimming and J lost 1 base, with 14 bases between them. The CDR3 sequence is 15 residues long. Germline CDR1 reads MNHNS; CDR2 reads SASEGT. CDR3 DNA: TGTGCCAGCAGTCCCCAGACAGGAGAGAACACTGAAGCTTTCTTT. Translating gives CASSPQTGENTEAFF.

The chain uses TRBV30 and TRBJ2-7; maybe TRBD1 (5 bases). The germline V gene encodes CDR1 GTSNPN and CDR2 SVGIG (reference sequence). Trimming took off 1 base at V and 2 bases at J, with 12 bases between the two ends. The CDR3 contains 14 residues. CDR3 amino acids: CAWSDNRYTYEQYF. The CDR3 coding sequence is TGTGCCTGGAGTGATAACAGGTACACCTACGAGCAGTACTTC.

The chain recombines TRBV5-6 with TRBJ1-2, with a weak D call TRBD1 (6 bases). The germline gives CDR1 SGHDT, CDR2 YYEEEE. CDR3 size: 15 residues. The V end was cut by 2 bases, the J end by 6 bases, with 17 bases between. The CDR3 is CASSFVPTTGHGYTF. For the CDR3, the DNA is TGTGCCAGCAGCTTTGTTCCTACGACAGGCCATGGCTACACCTTC.

V and J are TRBV18 and TRBJ2-1; possible D gene TRBD2, 6 bases. Germline values: CDR1 KGHSH, CDR2 LQKENI. V dropped 5 bases and J dropped 9 bases, with 20 bases sitting between them. This CDR3 is 15 amino acids long. In DNA form, the CDR3 reads TGTGCCAGCTCAAACCAAGGGTCCATGCGGGGTGAGCAGTTCTTC. This encodes CASSNQGSMRGEQFF.

The V call is TRBV11-2, the J call TRBJ2-7, with TRBD2 matching over 7 bases. From germline, CDR1 is SGHAT and CDR2 FQNNGV. After removal of 1 base from V and 4 bases from J, the junction contained 10 bases not matched to a gene. The CDR3 spans 16 residues. CDR3 coding DNA: TGTGCCAGCAGCTTAGGGGGGGGTTACAGCGGATACGAGCAGTACTTC. Residues: CASSLGGGYSGYEQYF.

This rearrangement joins TRBV19 to TRBJ1-2, with D possibly being TRBD1 (6 bases). CDR3 length: 14 residues. Germline V gene sequence: CDR1 LNHDA, CDR2 SQIVND (reference sequence). V gave up 5 bases and J gave up 3 bases, with 13 bases separating them. CDR3 region: CASSSLQGDYGYTF. CDR3 nucleotide sequence: TGTGCCAGTAGTTCTCTACAGGGAGACTATGGCTACACCTTC.

The chain carries TRBV2 and TRBJ2-3; 7 bases fit TRBD2. J gave up 2 bases and V 4 bases, and 9 bases lay outside the gene matches. CDR1 and CDR2 (germline): SNHLY, FYNNEI. CDR3 length: 16 amino acids. CDR3: CASSVSGGRNTDTQYF. In nucleotides, the CDR3 is TGTGCCAGCAGTGTTTCGGGGGGTCGGAACACAGATACGCAGTATTTT.

The V gene is TRBV25-1, the J gene TRBJ1-6; TRBD1 matches 7 bases. J was trimmed by 4 bases and V by 4 bases; bases with no gene match: 7. Germline V gene data show CDR1 as MGHDK and CDR2 as SYGVNS. The CDR3 has 16 amino acids. The DNA of the CDR3 is TGTGCCAGCAGTGTCTCAGGGGGAGGATATAATTCACCCCTCCACTTT. Encoded protein: CASSVSGGGYNSPLHF.

The chain carries TRBV18 and TRBJ1-2; the match to TRBD1 covers 7 bases. There are 13 residues in the CDR3. From germline, CDR1 is KGHSH and CDR2 LQKENI. After removal of 1 base from V and 5 bases from J, the junction contained 1 base not matched to a gene. This CDR3 reads CASSPQGQYGYTF. The CDR3 DNA sequence: TGTGCCAGCTCACCACAGGGACAGTATGGCTACACCTTC.

The rearrangement joins TRBV30 to TRBJ1-6, with D tentatively TRBD1 (5 bases). Between the trimmed V and J ends, which lost 8 bases and 6 bases, there was a span of 14 bases. Germline V gene data show CDR1 as GTSNPN and CDR2 as SVGIG (reference sequence). There are 13 residues in the CDR3. This chain's CDR3 is CAIKGFFNSPLHF. In DNA form, the CDR3 reads TGTGCCATAAAGGGGTTTTTTAATTCACCCCTCCACTTT.

The chain joins TRBV27 to TRBJ2-7; unclear D gene. The germline V gene has CDR1 MNHEY and CDR2 SMNVEV (reference sequence). The CDR3 has 12 amino acids. Deletions cut 5 bases from V and 1 base from J, with 6 bases between. The CDR3 loop reads CASSPSSYEQYF. CDR3 nucleotides: TGTGCCAGCAGTCCCAGTTCCTACGAGCAGTACTTC.

The V and J genes are TRBV6-4 and TRBJ2-2; D is unclear. Trimming removed 3 bases at V and 5 bases at J, with 7 bases between. Germline CDR1 and CDR2: MRHNA and SNTAGT. The CDR3 loop spans 13 amino acids. In DNA, the CDR3 is TGTGCCAGCAGTGAGGTCGGGACCGGGGAGCTGTTTTTT. Its translation is CASSEVGTGELFF.

The chain has TRBV11-2 and TRBJ2-3; D perhaps matches TRBD2 (5 bases). The CDR3 is made up of 13 amino acids. Per germline, CDR1 SGHAT and CDR2 FQNNGV. Trimming pared 7 bases from V and 4 bases from J, leaving 12 bases between. The CDR3 sequence is CASTLPGADTQYF. CDR3 bases: TGTGCCAGCACCCTGCCCGGGGCAGATACGCAGTATTTT.

The J gene is TRBJ2-5, the V gene TRBV7-8; 8 bases are a match to TRBD2. Looked up from germline, CDR1 is SGHVS and CDR2 is FQNEAQ. The V and J ends lost 0 bases and 3 bases, in that order; junction bases with no gene match: 6. This CDR3 spans 16 amino acids. Written as DNA, the CDR3 is TGTGCCAGCAGCTTAGCGCCTGGTAGCGGGGAAGAGACCCAGTACTTC. This encodes CASSLAPGSGEETQYF.

The chain couples TRBV2 to TRBJ2-7; D is possibly TRBD2 (7 bases). CDR3 length: 16 residues. V lost 6 bases, J lost 3 bases, and 21 bases lay in between. Germline values: CDR1 SNHLY, CDR2 FYNNEI. CDR3 nucleotide sequence: TGTGCCAGCAGGGGGGGGACCGGGACACCTGACTACGAGCAGTACTTC. Its protein is CASRGGTGTPDYEQYF.

This clone was picked up a small number of times. V gene TRBV2 combines with J gene TRBJ1-1; tentative D call: TRBD1 (6 bases). V was shortened by 6 bases and J by 0 bases, with 11 bases between the two germline ends. Germline CDR1 and CDR2: SNHLY and FYNNEI. The CDR3 is 14 residues long. CDR3 sequence (DNA): TGTGCCAGCAGATTGGACAGAATGAACACTGAAGCTTTCTTT. Translated, it gives CASRLDRMNTEAFF.

Note on this clone: Here the CDR3 omits its conserved ending phenylalanine or tryptophan, so a read error is the likely source. The DNA is omitted, as the CDR3 cannot be located on it reliably, and the CDR3 follows TCRdb's listing. This chain links TRBV11-3 with TRBJ1-2. Per the germline V gene, CDR1 is SGHNT and CDR2 is YENEEA. The CDR3 adds up to 9 amino acids, both ends counted. CDR3 in amino acids: CASSPGGPV.

This clone was detected a few times. This chain links TRBV27 with TRBJ1-2; 7 nucleotides agree with TRBD1. This CDR3 has 14 residues. The germline CDR1 and CDR2 sequences are MNHEY and SMNVEV (reference sequence). V trimming: 2 bases; J trimming: 2 bases; junction bases outside the gene matches: 2. CDR3 DNA sequence: TGTGCCAGCAGTTTACAACAGGGGAACTATGGCTACACCTTC. The encoded protein is CASSLQQGNYGYTF.

The chain uses TRBV4-2 and TRBJ1-5; weak D call: TRBD1 (6 bases). Germline loops: CDR1 LGHNA, CDR2 YNFKEQ. There are 15 residues in the CDR3. Trimming left V 7 bases short and J 2 bases short, with 15 bases between. CDR3 protein: CASKPSGGGNQPQHF. Written as DNA, the CDR3 is TGTGCCAGCAAACCCTCGGGGGGCGGCAATCAGCCCCAGCATTTT.

The CDR3 loop reads CASRRTSGTDTQYF. In nucleotides, the CDR3 is TGTGCCAGCAGGCGGACTAGCGGCACAGATACGCAGTATTTT. The chain uses TRBV27 and TRBJ2-3; 9 positions agree with TRBD2. The V gene's germline CDR1 is MNHEY and CDR2 SMNVEV (reference sequence). The CDR3 covers 14 residues. V was pared by 6 bases and J by 1 base, with 2 bases of the junction left unmatched.